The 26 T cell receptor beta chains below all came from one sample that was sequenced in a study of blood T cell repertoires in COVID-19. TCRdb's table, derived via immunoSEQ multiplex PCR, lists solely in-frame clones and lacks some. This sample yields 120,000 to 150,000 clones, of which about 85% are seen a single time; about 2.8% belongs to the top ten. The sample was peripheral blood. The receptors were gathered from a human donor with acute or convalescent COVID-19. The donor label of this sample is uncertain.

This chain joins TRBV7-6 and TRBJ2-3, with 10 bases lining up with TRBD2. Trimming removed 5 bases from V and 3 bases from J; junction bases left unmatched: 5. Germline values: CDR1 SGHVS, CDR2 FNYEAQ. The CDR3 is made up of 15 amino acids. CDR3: CASSAGTSVTDTQYF. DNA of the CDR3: TGTGCCAGCAGCGCTGGGACTAGCGTAACAGATACGCAGTATTTT.

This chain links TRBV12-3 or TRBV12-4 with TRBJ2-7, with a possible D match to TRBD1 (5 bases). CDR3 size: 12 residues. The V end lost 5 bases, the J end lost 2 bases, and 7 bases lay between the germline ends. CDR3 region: CASSLDTYEQYV. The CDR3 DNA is TGTGCCAGCAGTCTGGACACCTACGAGCAGTACGTC.

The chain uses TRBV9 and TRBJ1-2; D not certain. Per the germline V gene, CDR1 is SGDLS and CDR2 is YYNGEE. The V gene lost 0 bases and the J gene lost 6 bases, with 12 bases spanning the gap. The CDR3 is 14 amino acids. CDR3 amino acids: CASSVGNRENGYTF. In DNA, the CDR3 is TGTGCCAGCAGCGTAGGGAACAGAGAGAATGGCTACACCTTC.

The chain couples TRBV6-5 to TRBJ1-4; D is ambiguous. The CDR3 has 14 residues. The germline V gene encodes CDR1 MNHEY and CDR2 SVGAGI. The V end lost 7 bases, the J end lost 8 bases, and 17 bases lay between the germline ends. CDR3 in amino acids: CASTEYIGGEKLFF. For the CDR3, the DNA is TGTGCCAGCACGGAGTACATAGGCGGGGAAAAACTGTTTTTT.

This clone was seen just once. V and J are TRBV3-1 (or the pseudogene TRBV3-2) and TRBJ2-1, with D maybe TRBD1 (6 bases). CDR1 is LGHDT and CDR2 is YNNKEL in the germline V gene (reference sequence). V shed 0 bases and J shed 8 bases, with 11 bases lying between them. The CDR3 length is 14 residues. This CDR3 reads CASSQENREHEQFF. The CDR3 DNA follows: TGTGCCAGCAGCCAAGAAAACAGGGAGCATGAGCAGTTCTTC.

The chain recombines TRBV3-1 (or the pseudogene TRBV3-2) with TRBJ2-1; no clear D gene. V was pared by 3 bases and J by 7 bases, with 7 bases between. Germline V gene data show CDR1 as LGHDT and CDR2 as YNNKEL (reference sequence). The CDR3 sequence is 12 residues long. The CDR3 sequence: CASSHSQNEQFF. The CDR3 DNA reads TGTGCCAGCAGCCATAGCCAGAATGAGCAGTTCTTC.

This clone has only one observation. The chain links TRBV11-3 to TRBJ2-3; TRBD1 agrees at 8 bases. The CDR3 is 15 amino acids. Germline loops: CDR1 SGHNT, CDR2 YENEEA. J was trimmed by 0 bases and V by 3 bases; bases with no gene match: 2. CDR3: CASSFQGASTDTQYF. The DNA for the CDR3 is TGTGCCAGCAGCTTTCAGGGGGCGAGCACAGATACGCAGTATTTT.

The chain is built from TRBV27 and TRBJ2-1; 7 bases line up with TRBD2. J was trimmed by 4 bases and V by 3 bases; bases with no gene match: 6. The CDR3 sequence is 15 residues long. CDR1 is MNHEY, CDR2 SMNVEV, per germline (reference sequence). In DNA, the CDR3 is TGTGCCAGCAGTTTCTCGACTAGCAGTTACAATGAGCAGTTCTTC. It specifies CASSFSTSSYNEQFF.

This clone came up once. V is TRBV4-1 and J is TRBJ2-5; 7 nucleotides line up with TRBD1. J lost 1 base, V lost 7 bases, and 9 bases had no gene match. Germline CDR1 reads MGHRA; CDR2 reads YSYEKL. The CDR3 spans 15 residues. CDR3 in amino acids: CASNGVQGSQETQYF. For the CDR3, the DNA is TGCGCCAGCAATGGGGTACAGGGGTCCCAAGAGACCCAGTACTTC.

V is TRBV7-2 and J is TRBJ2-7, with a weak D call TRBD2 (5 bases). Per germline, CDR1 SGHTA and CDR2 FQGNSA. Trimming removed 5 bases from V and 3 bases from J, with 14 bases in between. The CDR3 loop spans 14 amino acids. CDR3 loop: CASSPARGHYEQYF. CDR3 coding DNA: TGTGCCAGCAGCCCCGCCCGAGGGCACTACGAGCAGTACTTC.

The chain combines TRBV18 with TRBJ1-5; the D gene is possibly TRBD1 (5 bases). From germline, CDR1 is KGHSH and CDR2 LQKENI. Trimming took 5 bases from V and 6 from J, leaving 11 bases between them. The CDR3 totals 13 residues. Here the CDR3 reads CASSGGVGQPQHF. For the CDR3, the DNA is TGTGCCAGCTCAGGAGGGGTGGGTCAGCCCCAGCATTTT.

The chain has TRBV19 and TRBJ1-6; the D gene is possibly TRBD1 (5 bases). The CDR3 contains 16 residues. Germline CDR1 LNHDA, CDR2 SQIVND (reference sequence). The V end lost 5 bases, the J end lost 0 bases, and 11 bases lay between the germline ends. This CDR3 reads CASSLQGGSYNSPLHF. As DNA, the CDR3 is TGTGCCAGTAGTCTTCAGGGTGGCTCCTATAATTCACCCCTCCACTTT.

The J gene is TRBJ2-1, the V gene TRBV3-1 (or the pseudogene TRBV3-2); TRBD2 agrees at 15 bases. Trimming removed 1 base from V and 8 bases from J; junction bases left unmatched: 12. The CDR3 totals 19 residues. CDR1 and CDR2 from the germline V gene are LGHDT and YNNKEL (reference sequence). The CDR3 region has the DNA TGTGCCAGCAGCCAAGCCGGGACTAGCGGGAGGTTCCTCTGGGATGAGCAGTTCTTC. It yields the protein CASSQAGTSGRFLWDEQFF.

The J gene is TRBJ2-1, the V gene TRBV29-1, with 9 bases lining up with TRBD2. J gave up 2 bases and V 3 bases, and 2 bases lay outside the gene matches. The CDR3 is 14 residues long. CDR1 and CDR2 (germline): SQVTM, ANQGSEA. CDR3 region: CSVERGGPYNEQFF. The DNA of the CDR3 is TGCAGCGTTGAGCGGGGGGGACCCTACAATGAGCAGTTCTTC.

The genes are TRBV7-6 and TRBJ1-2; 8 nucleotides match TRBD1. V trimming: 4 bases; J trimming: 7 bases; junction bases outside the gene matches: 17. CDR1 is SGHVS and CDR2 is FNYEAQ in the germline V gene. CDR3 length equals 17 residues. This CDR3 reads CASSSDRDRFLRSGYTF. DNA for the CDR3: TGTGCCAGCAGCTCGGACCGGGACAGGTTTTTGAGGTCTGGCTACACCTTC.

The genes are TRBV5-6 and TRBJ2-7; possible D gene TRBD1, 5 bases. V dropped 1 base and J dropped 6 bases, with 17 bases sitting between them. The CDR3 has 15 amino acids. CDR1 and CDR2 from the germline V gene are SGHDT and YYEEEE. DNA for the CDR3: TGTGCCAGCAGCTTGCAGGGTGACCTTCGGGCCGAGCAGTACTTC. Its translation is CASSLQGDLRAEQYF.

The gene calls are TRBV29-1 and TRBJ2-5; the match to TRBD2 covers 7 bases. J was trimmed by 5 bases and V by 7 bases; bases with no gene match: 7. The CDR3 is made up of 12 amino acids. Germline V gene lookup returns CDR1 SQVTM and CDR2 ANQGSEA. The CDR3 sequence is CSGEGNRETQYF. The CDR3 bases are TGCAGCGGGGAGGGAAATCGGGAGACCCAGTACTTC.

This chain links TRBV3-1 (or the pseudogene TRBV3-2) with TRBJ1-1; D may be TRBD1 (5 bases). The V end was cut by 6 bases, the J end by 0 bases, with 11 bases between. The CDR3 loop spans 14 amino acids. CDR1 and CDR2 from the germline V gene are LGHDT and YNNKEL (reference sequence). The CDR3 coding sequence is TGTGCCAGCAGACCAACAGGCATGAACACTGAAGCTTTCTTT. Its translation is CASRPTGMNTEAFF.

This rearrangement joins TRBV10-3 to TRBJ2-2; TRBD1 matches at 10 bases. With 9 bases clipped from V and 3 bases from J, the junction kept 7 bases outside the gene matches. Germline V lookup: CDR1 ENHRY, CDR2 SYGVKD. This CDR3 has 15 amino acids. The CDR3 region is CAIRQGAYHTGELFF. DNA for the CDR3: TGTGCCATAAGACAGGGGGCGTATCACACCGGGGAGCTGTTTTTT.

Here the CDR3 DNA reads TGTGCCTGGAGTTCCATTGCGGGGCGCCCCTCCTACAATGAGCAGTTCTTC. It yields the protein CAWSSIAGRPSYNEQFF. This chain uses TRBV30 with TRBJ2-1; TRBD2 is a possible D gene (6 bases). The CDR3 has 17 residues. Germline-derived CDR1 and CDR2 are GTSNPN and SVGIG (reference sequence). Trimming removed 2 bases at V and 0 bases at J, with 17 bases between. Using reference TRBV30 and TRBJ2-1 for the parts outside the CDR3, the full variable domain is SQTIHQWPATLVQPVGSPLSLECTVEGTSNPNLYWYRQAAGRGLQLLFYSVGIGQISSEVPQNLSASRPQDRQFILSSKKLLLSDSGFYLCAWSSIAGRPSYNEQFFGPGTRLTVL.

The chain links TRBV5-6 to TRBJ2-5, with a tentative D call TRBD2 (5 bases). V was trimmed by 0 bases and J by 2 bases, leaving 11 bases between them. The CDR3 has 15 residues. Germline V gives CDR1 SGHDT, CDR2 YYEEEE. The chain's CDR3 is CASSLVLRDQETQYF. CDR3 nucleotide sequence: TGTGCCAGCAGCTTGGTCCTGAGGGATCAAGAGACCCAGTACTTC.

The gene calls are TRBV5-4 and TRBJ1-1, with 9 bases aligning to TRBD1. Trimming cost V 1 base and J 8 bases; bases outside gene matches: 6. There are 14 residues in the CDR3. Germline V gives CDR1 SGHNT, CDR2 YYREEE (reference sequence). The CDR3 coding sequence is TGTGCCAGCAGCTTGAAAATTGACAGGGGGGAAGCTTTCTTT. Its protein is CASSLKIDRGEAFF.

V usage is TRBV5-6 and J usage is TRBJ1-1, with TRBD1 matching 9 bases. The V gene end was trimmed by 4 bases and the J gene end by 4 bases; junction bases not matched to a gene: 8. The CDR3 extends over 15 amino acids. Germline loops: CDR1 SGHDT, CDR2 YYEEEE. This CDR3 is CASSRDREGGTEAFF. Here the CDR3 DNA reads TGTGCCAGCAGCAGGGACAGGGAAGGCGGCACTGAAGCTTTCTTT.

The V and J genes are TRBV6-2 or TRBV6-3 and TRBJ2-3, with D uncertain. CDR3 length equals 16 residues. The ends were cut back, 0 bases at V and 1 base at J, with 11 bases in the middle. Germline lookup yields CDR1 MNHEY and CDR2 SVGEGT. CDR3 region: CASSYSRFRGTDTQYF. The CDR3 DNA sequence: TGTGCCAGCAGTTACTCAAGGTTCCGGGGCACAGATACGCAGTATTTT.

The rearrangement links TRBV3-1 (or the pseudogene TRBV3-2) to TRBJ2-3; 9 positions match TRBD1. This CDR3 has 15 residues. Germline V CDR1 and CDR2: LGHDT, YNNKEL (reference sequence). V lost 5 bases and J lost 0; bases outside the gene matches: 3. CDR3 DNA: TGTGCCAGCAGCGACAGGGGGGCTAGCACAGATACGCAGTATTTT. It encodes CASSDRGASTDTQYF.

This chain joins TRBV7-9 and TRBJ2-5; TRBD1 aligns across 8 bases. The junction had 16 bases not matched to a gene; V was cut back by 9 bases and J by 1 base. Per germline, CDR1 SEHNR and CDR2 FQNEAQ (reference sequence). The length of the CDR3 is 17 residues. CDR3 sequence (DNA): TGTGCCAGTACACAAAAAAAAAGGACAGGGACCCAAGAGACCCAGTACTTC. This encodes CASTQKKRTGTQETQYF.